Listed below are T cell receptor beta chains from one sample, sequenced in a study of blood T cell repertoires in COVID-19. Sequencing used immunoSEQ multiplex PCR; TCRdb keeps in-frame clones, though not all of them. Of a few hundred thousand clones in the sample, approximately 92% are singletons; the top ten hold 1%. The sample comprised PBMCs or T cells enriched from blood (not recorded which). Receptors originate from a man younger than 35 who had recovered from COVID-19. The conserved cysteine and the conserved F or W are not part of the CDR3 here. Each record gives: J gene, V gene, CDR3 protein.

>TRBJ1-2|TRBV28
ASSLNGRYGYT
>TRBJ1-1|TRBV7-8
ASSLFRRDTEAF
>TRBJ2-3|TRBV7-2
ASSPKGEKAPQY
>TRBJ2-3|TRBV19
ASRLAGGPTDTQY
>TRBJ2-7|TRBV27
ASSTPGQAYEQY
>TRBJ2-3|TRBV28
ASSLNRGQIDTQY
>TRBJ2-1|TRBV14
ASSPGTSGGSEQF
>TRBJ2-2|TRBV9
ASSERTGKFTGELF
>TRBJ1-3|TRBV7-2
ASSLTGGAGGNTIY
>TRBJ1-1|TRBV28
ASSLSGWYTEAF
>TRBJ2-1|TRBV5-1
ASSLGETRSNEQF
>TRBJ1-2|TRBV18
ASSPGGGSNYGYT
>TRBJ2-7|TRBV27
ASSPGLDVYEQY
>TRBJ2-3|TRBV2
ASSEYSLAVADTQY
>TRBJ1-6|TRBV2
ASLESEGWDSPLH
>TRBJ2-2|TRBV9
ASSVAPSGLAGSNGELF
>TRBJ2-2|TRBV7-8
ASSPRTGQPLNTGELF
>TRBJ1-2|TRBV7-9
ASSFNRDRATYGYT
>TRBJ2-7|TRBV19
ASSLPGAYEQY
>TRBJ2-7|TRBV6-5
ASSSQGASYEQY
>TRBJ1-1|TRBV2
ASSLTDRETEAF
>TRBJ2-1|TRBV9
ASSVKTPGTSGIRGEQF
>TRBJ2-5|TRBV11-2
ASTIGQAGETQY
>TRBJ2-6|TRBV5-1
ASSLAGDGVNVLT
>TRBJ2-1|TRBV3-1/TRBV3-2
ASRPGTSGGAYNEQF
>TRBJ2-3|TRBV19
ASSKSVFGDTQY
>TRBJ2-1|TRBV28
ASSLWASGGNNEQF
>TRBJ2-1|TRBV6-2/TRBV6-3
ASSYFEDYNEQF
>TRBJ2-6|TRBV19
ASSIWTVSGANVLT
>TRBJ2-2|TRBV7-9
ASSLEGSANTGELF
>TRBJ1-3|TRBV5-1
ASSLSHTGGNTIY
>TRBJ1-6|TRBV6-5
ASSYSEGAGSPLH
>TRBJ2-4|TRBV19
ASSQETGIPGTKNIQY
>TRBJ2-2|TRBV5-4
ASSRDRESTGELF
>TRBJ2-2|TRBV7-9
ASSLSGAGAGELF
>TRBJ2-1|TRBV7-3
ASSFNMGLAGNEQF
>TRBJ2-2|TRBV7-9
ASSSTNTGELF
>TRBJ1-2|TRBV19
ASRLRGPDGYT
>TRBJ2-1|TRBV12-2
ASRNEPDRDGSVNEQF
>TRBJ1-2|TRBV2
ASGGEDRGYYGYT